One and the same sample provided the 4 T cell receptor beta chains below, sequenced in a study of T-cell reconstitution after alpha-beta-depleted transplantation in children. TCRbeta library construction was performed incorporating unique molecular identifiers. Via MiXCR, TCRdb re-called the PCR reads, giving one row per CDR3 protein. This sample has fewer than 550,000 distinct CDR3 sequences; roughly a tenth occur once, and the top ten carry nearly 5.5%. The specimen comprised PBMCs from the stem cell graft donor, sampled from the stem cell graft. These receptors were taken from a human donor who donated a stem cell graft to a child with acute myeloid leukemia.

The rearrangement joins TRBV5-5 to TRBJ2-7; 8 bases agree with TRBD1. The CDR3 totals 11 residues. The J segment lost 13 bases and the V segment lost 4 bases, leaving 7 bases of the junction unmatched. The germline V gene encodes CDR1 SGHKS and CDR2 YYEKEE (reference sequence). The CDR3 is CASSGQGSSYV. In nucleotides, the CDR3 is TGTGCCAGCAGCGGACAGGGATCCTCATACGTC.

This clonotype was seen a handful of times. The rearrangement joins TRBV4-1 to TRBJ2-1; no clear D. The CDR3 spans 11 residues. Germline-derived CDR1 and CDR2 are MGHRA and YSYEKL. Trimming shortened V by 1 base and J by 12 bases, and 7 bases separated the two germline ends. The CDR3, as DNA: TGCGCCAGCAGCCAAGGCCGCGTGCAGTTCTTC. This translates into CASSQGRVQFF.

This clonotype came up a few times. The V call is TRBV29-1, the J call TRBJ2-2; a possible D gene is TRBD1 (5 bases). Trimming shortened V by 4 bases and J by 1 base, and 13 bases separated the two germline ends. Germline values: CDR1 SQVTM, CDR2 ANQGSEA. There are 15 residues in the CDR3. In DNA form, the CDR3 reads TGCAGCGTTGCCGCGGACACTCGGAACACCGGGGAGCTGTTTTTT. Translating gives CSVAADTRNTGELFF.

Note on this clonotype: The germline gene is not matched at one end of the junction; a read error may be the cause. The V and J genes are TRBV5-5 and TRBJ1-1; no reliable D call. CDR1 is SGHKS and CDR2 is YYEKEE in the germline V gene (reference sequence). The length of the CDR3 is 13 residues. The CDR3 reads CASSLVPNTDAFF. In DNA, the CDR3 is TGTGCCAGCAGCTTGGTGCCTAACACTGACGCTTTCTTT.